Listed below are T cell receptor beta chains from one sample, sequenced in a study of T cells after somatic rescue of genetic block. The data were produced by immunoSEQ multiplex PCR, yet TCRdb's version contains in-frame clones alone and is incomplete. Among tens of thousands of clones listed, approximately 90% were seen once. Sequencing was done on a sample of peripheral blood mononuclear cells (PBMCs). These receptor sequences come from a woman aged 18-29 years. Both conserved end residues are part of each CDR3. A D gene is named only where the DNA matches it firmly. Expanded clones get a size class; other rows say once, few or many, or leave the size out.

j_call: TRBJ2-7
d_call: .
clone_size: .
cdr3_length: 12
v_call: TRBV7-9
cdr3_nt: TGTGCCAGCAGCTGGTTGGAGTACGAGCAGTACTTC
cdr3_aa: CASSWLEYEQYF

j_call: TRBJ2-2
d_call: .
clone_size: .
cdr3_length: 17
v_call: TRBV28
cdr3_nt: TGTGCCAGCAGTTCGCACCGACAGGAATTAGACACCGGGGAGCTGTTTTTT
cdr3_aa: CASSSHRQELDTGELFF

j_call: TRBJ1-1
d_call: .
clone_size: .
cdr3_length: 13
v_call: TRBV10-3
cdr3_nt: TGTGCCATCAGTGAGTCCCGGAACACTGAAGCTTTCTTT
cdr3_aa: CAISESRNTEAFF

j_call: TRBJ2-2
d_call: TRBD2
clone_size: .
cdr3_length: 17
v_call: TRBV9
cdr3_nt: TGTGCCAGCAGCCACCCCGTTAGCGGGGCCAACACCGGGGAGCTGTTTTTT
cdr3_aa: CASSHPVSGANTGELFF

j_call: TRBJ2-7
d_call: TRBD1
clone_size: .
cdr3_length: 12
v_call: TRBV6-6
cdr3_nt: TGTGCCAGCCGGGACAGGGTCTACGAGCAGTACTTC
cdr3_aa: CASRDRVYEQYF

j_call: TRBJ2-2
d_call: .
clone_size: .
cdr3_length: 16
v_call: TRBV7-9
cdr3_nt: TGTGCCAGCAGCCCCCCCGGGGGGCGAAGCACCGGGGAGCTGTTTTTT
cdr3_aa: CASSPPGGRSTGELFF

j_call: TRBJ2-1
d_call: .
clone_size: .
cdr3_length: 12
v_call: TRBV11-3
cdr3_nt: TGTGCCAGCAGCTTAGATTCGCATGAGCAGTTCTTC
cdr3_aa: CASSLDSHEQFF

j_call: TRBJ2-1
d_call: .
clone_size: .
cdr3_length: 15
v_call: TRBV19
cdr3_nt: TGTGCCAGTAGTAAAGTGACGGTCTCCTACAATGAGCAGTTCTTC
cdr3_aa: CASSKVTVSYNEQFF

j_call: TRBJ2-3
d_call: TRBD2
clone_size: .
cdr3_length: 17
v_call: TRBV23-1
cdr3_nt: TGCGCCAGCAGGAATCTACTTTGGACTAGCGGGAGGGATACGCAGTATTTT
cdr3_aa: CASRNLLWTSGRDTQYF

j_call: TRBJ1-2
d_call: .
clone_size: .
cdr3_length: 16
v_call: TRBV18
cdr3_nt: TGTGCCAGCTCACCTTTAGACAGTCCCTCATGGTATGGCTACACCTTC
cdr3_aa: CASSPLDSPSWYGYTF

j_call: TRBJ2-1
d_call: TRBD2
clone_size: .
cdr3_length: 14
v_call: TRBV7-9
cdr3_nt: TGTGCCAGCAGCCCCACTAGCGGGAGGCATGAGCAGTTCTTC
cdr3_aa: CASSPTSGRHEQFF

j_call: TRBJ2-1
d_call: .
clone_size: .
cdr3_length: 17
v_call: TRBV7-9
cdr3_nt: TGTGCCAGCAGCCCATTCGGGGGTCGAGGGTCCAACAATGAGCAGTTCTTC
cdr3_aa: CASSPFGGRGSNNEQFF

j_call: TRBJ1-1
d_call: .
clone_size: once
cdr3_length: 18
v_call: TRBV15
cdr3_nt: TGTGCCACCAGCAGAGATACGGCAGACCGACATATGAACACTGAAGCTTTCTTT
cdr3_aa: CATSRDTADRHMNTEAFF

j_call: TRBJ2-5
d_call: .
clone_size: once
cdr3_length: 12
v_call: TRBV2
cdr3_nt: TGTGCCGGGAGAGGGGATTGGGAGACCCAGTACTTC
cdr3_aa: CAGRGDWETQYF

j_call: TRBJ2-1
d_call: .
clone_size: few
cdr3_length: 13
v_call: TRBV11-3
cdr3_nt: TGTGCCAGCAGCCCCCGTGCGGGGAATGAGCAGTTCTTC
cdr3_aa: CASSPRAGNEQFF

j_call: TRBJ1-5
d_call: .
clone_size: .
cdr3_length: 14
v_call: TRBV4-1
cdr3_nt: TGCGCCAGCAGCCCGGGACCTCTAAAGCAGCCCCAGCATTTT
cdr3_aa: CASSPGPLKQPQHF

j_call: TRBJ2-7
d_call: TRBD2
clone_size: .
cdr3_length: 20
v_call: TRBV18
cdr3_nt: TGTGCCAGCTCACCAAAAAGGACCGGGACTAGCGGGAGGAACTCCTACGAGCAGTACTTC
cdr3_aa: CASSPKRTGTSGRNSYEQYF

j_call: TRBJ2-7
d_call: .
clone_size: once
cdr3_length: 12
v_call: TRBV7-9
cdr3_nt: TGTGCCAGCAGCTTGGACGCCTACGAGCAGTACTTC
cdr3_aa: CASSLDAYEQYF

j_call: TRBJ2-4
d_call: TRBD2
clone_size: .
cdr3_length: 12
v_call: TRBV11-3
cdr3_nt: TGTGCCAGCAGCTTGGGGGGGAGTATCCGGTACTTC
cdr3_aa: CASSLGGSIRYF

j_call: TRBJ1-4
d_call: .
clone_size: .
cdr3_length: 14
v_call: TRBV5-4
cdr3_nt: TGTGCCAGCAGCTCCCGGTCCGGTGGAGAAAAACTGTTTTTT
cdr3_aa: CASSSRSGGEKLFF

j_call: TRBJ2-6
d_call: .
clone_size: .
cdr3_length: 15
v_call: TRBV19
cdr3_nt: TGTGCCAGTAGTCTCCAGCGCCCCGGGGCCAACGTCCTGACTTTC
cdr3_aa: CASSLQRPGANVLTF

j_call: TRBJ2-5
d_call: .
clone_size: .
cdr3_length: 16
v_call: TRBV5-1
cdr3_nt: TGCGCCAGCAGCTTCTTCGTAGCGGACGAACGTGAGACCCAGTACTTC
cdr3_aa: CASSFFVADERETQYF

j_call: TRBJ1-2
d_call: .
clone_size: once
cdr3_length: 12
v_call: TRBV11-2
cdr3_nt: TGTGCCAGCACCCTCGGGGCGCGTGGCTACACCTTC
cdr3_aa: CASTLGARGYTF

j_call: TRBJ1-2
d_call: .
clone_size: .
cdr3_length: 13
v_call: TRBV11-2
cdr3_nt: TGTGCCAGCAGCTTAGAGGGGCCTTATGGCTACACCTTC
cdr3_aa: CASSLEGPYGYTF

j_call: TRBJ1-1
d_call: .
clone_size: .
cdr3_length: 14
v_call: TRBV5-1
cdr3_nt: TGCGCCAGCAACCCCGCCGGGGGCTTCACTGAAGCTTTCTTT
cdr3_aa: CASNPAGGFTEAFF

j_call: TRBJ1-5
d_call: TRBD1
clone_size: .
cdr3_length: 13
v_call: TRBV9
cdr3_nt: TGTGCCAGCAGCCCAGGGACAGATCAGCCCCAGCATTTT
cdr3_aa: CASSPGTDQPQHF

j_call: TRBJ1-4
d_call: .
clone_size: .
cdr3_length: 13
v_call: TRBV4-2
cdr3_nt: TGTGCCAGCAGCCAAGACGGGCCGGTAAAACTGTTTTTT
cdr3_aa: CASSQDGPVKLFF

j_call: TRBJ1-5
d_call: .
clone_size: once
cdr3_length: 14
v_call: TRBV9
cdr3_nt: TGTGCCAGCAGCCACGATGGGGGATCCCAGCCCCAGCATTTT
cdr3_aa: CASSHDGGSQPQHF

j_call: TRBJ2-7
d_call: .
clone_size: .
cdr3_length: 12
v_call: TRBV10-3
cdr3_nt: TGTGCCATCAGCGGGGAGGCTCGCGAGCAGTACTTC
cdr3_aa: CAISGEAREQYF

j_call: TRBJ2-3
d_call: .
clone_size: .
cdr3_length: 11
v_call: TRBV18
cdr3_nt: TGTGCCAGCTCACCTGGGGATACGCAGTATTTT
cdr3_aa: CASSPGDTQYF

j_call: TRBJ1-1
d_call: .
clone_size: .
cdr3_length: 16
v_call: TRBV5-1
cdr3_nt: TGCGCCAGCAGCTTGGCCAACAAGGGCAGGAACACTGAAGCTTTCTTT
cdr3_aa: CASSLANKGRNTEAFF

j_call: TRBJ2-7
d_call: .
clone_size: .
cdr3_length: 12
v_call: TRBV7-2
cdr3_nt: TGTGCCAGCAGCTCCACAGGGACCGAGCAGTACTTC
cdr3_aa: CASSSTGTEQYF

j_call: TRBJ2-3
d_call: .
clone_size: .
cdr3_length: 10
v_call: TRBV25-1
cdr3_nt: TGTGCCAGCAGTGCTGATACGCAGTATTTT
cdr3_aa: CASSADTQYF

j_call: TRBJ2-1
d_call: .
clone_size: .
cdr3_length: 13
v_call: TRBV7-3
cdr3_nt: TGTGCCAGCAGCCTAACCGACGGGAATGAGCAGTTCTTC
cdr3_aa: CASSLTDGNEQFF

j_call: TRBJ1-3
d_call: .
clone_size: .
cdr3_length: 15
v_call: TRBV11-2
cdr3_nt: TGTGCCAGCAGCTTATACAGGAACTCTGGAAACACCATATATTTT
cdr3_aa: CASSLYRNSGNTIYF

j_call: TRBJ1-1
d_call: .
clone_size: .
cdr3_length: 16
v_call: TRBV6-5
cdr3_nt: TGTGCCAGCAGTTACTCATGGAGGCAGGGGAACACTGAAGCTTTCTTT
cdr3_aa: CASSYSWRQGNTEAFF

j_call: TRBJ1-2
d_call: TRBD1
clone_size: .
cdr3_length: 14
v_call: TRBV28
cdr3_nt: TGTGCCAGCAGTTCCTACCGGGACAGCTATGGCTACACCTTC
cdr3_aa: CASSSYRDSYGYTF

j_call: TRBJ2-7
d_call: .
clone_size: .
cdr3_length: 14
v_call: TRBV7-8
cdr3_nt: TGTGCCAGCAGCCCCCGGGAGACGAGGTACGAGCAGTACTTC
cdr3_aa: CASSPRETRYEQYF

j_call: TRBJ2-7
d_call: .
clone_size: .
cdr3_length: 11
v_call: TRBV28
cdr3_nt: TGTGCCACGTTGGGGTCCTACGAGCAGTACTTC
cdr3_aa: CATLGSYEQYF

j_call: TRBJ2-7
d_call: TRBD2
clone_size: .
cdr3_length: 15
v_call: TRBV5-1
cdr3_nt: TGCGCCAGCAGCTTGGCCGTAGCGGGAGGGTACGAGCAGTACTTC
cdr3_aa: CASSLAVAGGYEQYF

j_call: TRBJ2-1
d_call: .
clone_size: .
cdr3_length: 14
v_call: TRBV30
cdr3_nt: TGTGCCTGGAATGGGCGGGAACACTACAATGAGCAGTTCTTC
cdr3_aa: CAWNGREHYNEQFF

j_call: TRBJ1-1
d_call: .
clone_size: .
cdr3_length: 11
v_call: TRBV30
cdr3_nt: TGTGCCTGGAGCCGGACCACTGAAGCTTTCTTT
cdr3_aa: CAWSRTTEAFF

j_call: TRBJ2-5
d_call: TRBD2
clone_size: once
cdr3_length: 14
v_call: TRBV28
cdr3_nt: TGTGCCACCATGACTAGCGGGACAGCAGGGACCCAGTACTTC
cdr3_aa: CATMTSGTAGTQYF

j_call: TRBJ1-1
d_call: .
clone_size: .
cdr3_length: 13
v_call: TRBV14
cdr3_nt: TGTGCCAGCAGCCTACAGGGGAACACTGAAGCTTTCTTT
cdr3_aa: CASSLQGNTEAFF

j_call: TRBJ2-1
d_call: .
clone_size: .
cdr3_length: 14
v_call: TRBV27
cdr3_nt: TGTGCCAGGCAATGGGTTAGCTCCTACAATGAGCAGTTCTTC
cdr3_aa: CARQWVSSYNEQFF

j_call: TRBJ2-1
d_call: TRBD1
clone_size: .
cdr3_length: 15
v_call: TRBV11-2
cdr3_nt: TGTGCCAGCATTAGGGACAGGAGCTCCTACAATGAGCAGTTCTTC
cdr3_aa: CASIRDRSSYNEQFF

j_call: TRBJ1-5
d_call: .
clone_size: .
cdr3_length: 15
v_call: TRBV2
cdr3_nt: TGTGCCAGCAGTGAAGGACGGGCAGTGCAACAGCCCCAGCATTTT
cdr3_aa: CASSEGRAVQQPQHF

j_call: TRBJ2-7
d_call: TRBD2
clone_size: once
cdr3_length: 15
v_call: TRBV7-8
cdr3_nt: TGTGCCAGCAGCTTAGAACTAGCGGCCACCTACGAGCAGTACTTC
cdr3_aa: CASSLELAATYEQYF

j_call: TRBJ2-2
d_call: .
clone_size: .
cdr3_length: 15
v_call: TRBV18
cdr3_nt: TGTGCCAGCTCACCCGACAGCAATTGGTCCGGGGAGCTGTTTTTT
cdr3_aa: CASSPDSNWSGELFF

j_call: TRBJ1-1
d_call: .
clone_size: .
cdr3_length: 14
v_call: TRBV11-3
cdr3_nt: TGTGCCAGCAGCCTGACGGCAATGAACACTGAAGCTTTCTTT
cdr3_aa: CASSLTAMNTEAFF

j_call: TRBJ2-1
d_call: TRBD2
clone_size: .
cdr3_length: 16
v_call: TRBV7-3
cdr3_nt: TGTGCCAGCAGCTCTCCGGGACTAGCGGGAAAGAGTGAGCAGTTCTTC
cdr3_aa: CASSSPGLAGKSEQFF

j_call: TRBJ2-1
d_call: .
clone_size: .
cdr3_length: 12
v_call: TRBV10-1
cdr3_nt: TGCGCCAGCAGTGAGCCCTACAATGAGCAGTTCTTC
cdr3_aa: CASSEPYNEQFF

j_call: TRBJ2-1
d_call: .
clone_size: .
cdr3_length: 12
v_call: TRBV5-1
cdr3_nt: TGCGCCAGCAGCTACCAGTACAATGAGCAGTTCTTC
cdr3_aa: CASSYQYNEQFF

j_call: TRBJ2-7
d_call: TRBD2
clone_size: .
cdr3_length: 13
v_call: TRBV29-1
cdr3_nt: TGCAGCGTTGCTAGGGCGCGGGAGTCCGAGCAGTACTTC
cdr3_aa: CSVARARESEQYF